A single sample gave rise to the 21 T cell receptor beta chains below, sequenced in a study of cytomegalovirus exposure and HLA in healthy donors. It was with 60 Vbeta and 13 Jbeta primers that the PCR ran. Libraries were prepared by immunoSEQ multiplex PCR; TCRdb keeps only in-frame clonotypes and omits some of them. The table has approximately 190,000 clones, 80% to 85% seen once; the top ten hold 6.3%. Sequencing used PBMCs. The source is a man in his forties in good health and CMV-seropositive.

The sample holds a few counts of this clone. The chain employs TRBV9 and TRBJ2-1; 7 bases match TRBD2. Germline CDR1 reads SGDLS; CDR2 reads YYNGEE. The CDR3 runs to 16 residues. V was clipped by 6 bases and J by 4 bases; unmatched bases: 13. DNA of the CDR3: TGTGCCAGCAACGACGAGACTAGCCAAAATTACAATGAGCAGTTCTTC. Translating it yields CASNDETSQNYNEQFF. Full variable domain (missing parts from reference TRBV9 and TRBJ2-1): DSGVTQTPKHLITATGQRVTLRCSPRSGDLSVYWYQQSLDQGLQFLIQYYNGEERAKGNILERFSAQQFPDLHSELNLSSLELGDSALYFCASNDETSQNYNEQFFGPGTRLTVL.

The chain uses TRBV30 and TRBJ1-5; D not certain. V was cut by 0 bases and J by 5 bases, with 8 bases left in between. There are 13 residues in the CDR3. The germline gives CDR1 GTSNPN, CDR2 SVGIG (reference sequence). The CDR3 DNA follows: TGTGCCTGGAGTGTCGGGGTGTATCAGCCCCAGCATTTT. Translation gives CAWSVGVYQPQHF.

The chain couples TRBV7-8 to TRBJ2-6; 7 positions agree with TRBD2. CDR1 and CDR2 from the germline V gene are SGHVS and FQNEAQ. V dropped 5 bases and J dropped 0; count of bases not matched to a gene: 4. This CDR3 spans 16 amino acids. In DNA form, the CDR3 reads TGTGCCAGCAGCCCTGGGAGGGACTCTGGGGCCAACGTCCTGACTTTC. It encodes CASSPGRDSGANVLTF.

This clone is a singleton in its sample. This rearrangement joins TRBV6-4 to TRBJ2-3, with D maybe TRBD2 (5 bases). The CDR3 has 16 amino acids. Per the germline V gene, CDR1 is MRHNA and CDR2 is SNTAGT. Trimming took off 2 bases at V and 4 bases at J, with 16 bases between the two ends. The CDR3 region is CASSDRSSRTPDTQYF. In nucleotides, the CDR3 is TGTGCCAGCAGTGACAGGTCTAGCAGAACCCCAGATACGCAGTATTTT.

This clone has only a few counts. The J gene is TRBJ1-2, the V gene TRBV28; D ambiguous. The CDR3 is made up of 11 amino acids. The V end lost 5 bases, the J end lost 4 bases, and 5 bases lay between the germline ends. Germline V gene lookup returns CDR1 MDHEN and CDR2 SYDVKM. The CDR3 reads CASSAVYGYTF. The CDR3 bases are TGTGCCAGCAGTGCAGTCTATGGCTACACCTTC.

This rearrangement joins TRBV5-8 to TRBJ2-5; D is ambiguous. The CDR3 covers 15 residues. Germline V lookup: CDR1 SGHTS, CDR2 YDEGEE. V was cut by 2 bases and J by 0 bases, with 11 bases left in between. The CDR3 here is CASSFGRSYQETQYF. The CDR3 nucleotides are TGTGCCAGCAGCTTTGGCAGATCGTACCAAGAGACCCAGTACTTC.

The V gene is TRBV10-3, the J gene TRBJ1-2; 7 bases align to TRBD1. The CDR3 has 16 amino acids. The V segment lost 4 bases and the J segment 2 bases; nucleotides outside the gene matches: 10. In germline, CDR1 is ENHRY, CDR2 SYGVKD. The CDR3 region is CAISGADRAENYGYTF. The CDR3 bases are TGTGCCATCAGTGGTGCAGACAGGGCTGAAAACTATGGCTACACCTTC.

The CDR3 is CASSRRGTLPIQYF. As DNA, the CDR3 is TGCGCCAGCAGTCGAAGAGGCACCCTCCCCATTCAGTACTTC. V and J are TRBV23-1 and TRBJ2-4; D is unclear. TRBV23-1 is an open reading frame whose function is uncertain. The CDR3 is 14 amino acids. The V end lost 4 bases, the J end lost 9 bases, and 16 bases lay between the germline ends.

This chain uses TRBV4-1 with TRBJ2-7; D gene unclear. Germline V CDR1 and CDR2: MGHRA, YSYEKL. The CDR3 spans 13 residues. The germline V and J ends were trimmed by 1 base and 2 bases, with 6 bases remaining between them. The CDR3 reads CASSQGRAYEQYF. For the CDR3, the DNA is TGCGCCAGCAGCCAAGGGAGAGCCTACGAGCAGTACTTC.

V and J are TRBV11-3 and TRBJ2-7; 11 bases match TRBD2. Germline V gives CDR1 SGHNT, CDR2 YENEEA. V dropped 5 bases and J dropped 2; count of bases not matched to a gene: 5. The CDR3 extends over 15 amino acids. CDR3 DNA: TGTGCCAGCAGCATCACTAGCGGGGGCGCCTACGAGCAGTACTTC. Residues: CASSITSGGAYEQYF.

The gene calls are TRBV7-2 and TRBJ1-1; D unresolved. Trimming took 2 bases from V and 0 from J, leaving 7 bases between them. The length of the CDR3 is 14 residues. In germline, CDR1 is SGHTA, CDR2 FQGNSA. The CDR3 bases are TGTGCCAGCAGCTTACTTCACATGAACACTGAAGCTTTCTTT. It is translated as CASSLLHMNTEAFF.

Points on this clone: Additional DNA sequences in this sample encode the identical CDR3. The genes are TRBV7-9 and TRBJ2-7; 7 bases line up with TRBD1. CDR1 is SEHNR and CDR2 is FQNEAQ in the germline V gene (reference sequence). The junction had 4 bases not matched to a gene; V was cut back by 1 base and J by 4 bases. The CDR3 covers 14 residues. CDR3 sequence: CASSLVTGSYEQYF. CDR3 nucleotides: TGTGCCAGCAGCTTAGTGACAGGGTCTTACGAGCAGTACTTC. Drawing the rest from reference TRBV7-9 and TRBJ2-7, the complete variable domain is DTGVSQNPRHKITKRGQNVTFRCDPISEHNRLYWYRQTLGQGPEFLTYFQNEAQLEKSRLLSDRFSAERPKGSFSTLEIQRTEQGDSAMYLCASSLVTGSYEQYFGPGTRLTVT.

This clone came up once. The chain has TRBV19 and TRBJ2-7, with 7 bases matching TRBD1. Losses at the gene ends were 5 bases for V and 5 bases for J; bases not matched to a gene: 12. From germline, CDR1 is LNHDA and CDR2 SQIVND (reference sequence). The CDR3 loop spans 15 amino acids. The CDR3 DNA reads as TGTGCCAGTAGTTTAGCTCCAGGGGGAATCAACGAGCAGTACTTC. Translated, it gives CASSLAPGGINEQYF.

For this clone: The junction and the germline gene differ at one end; a read error may be behind it. The V call is TRBV30, the J call TRBJ2-7, with 7 bases that match TRBD1. Germline assignment: CDR1 GTSNPN and CDR2 SVGIG (reference sequence). The CDR3 contains 11 residues. Here the CDR3 DNA reads TGTGCCTGCCCCTCATCCGGGACAGTGGGATTC. It specifies CACPSSGTVGF.

The V and J genes are TRBV6-5 and TRBJ1-1, with 7 bases lining up with TRBD1. Germline CDR1 and CDR2: MNHEY and SVGAGI. This CDR3 has 15 amino acids. The junction had 3 bases not matched to a gene; V was cut back by 2 bases and J by 0 bases. The CDR3 DNA follows: TGTGCCAGCAGTTACGTTACAGGGGTGAACACTGAAGCTTTCTTT. Its protein is CASSYVTGVNTEAFF.

The chain recombines TRBV27 with TRBJ1-3, with D tentatively TRBD1 (6 bases). The V gene's germline CDR1 is MNHEY and CDR2 SMNVEV (reference sequence). Deletions cut 8 bases from V and 4 bases from J, with 9 bases between. The CDR3 extends over 12 amino acids. In DNA form, the CDR3 reads TGTGCCAGCGGAGACAGGGGAAACACCATATATTTT. Protein sequence: CASGDRGNTIYF.

The chain is built from TRBV19 and TRBJ2-2, with 7 positions matching TRBD2. Trimming cost V 1 base and J 5 bases; bases outside gene matches: 4. CDR1 is LNHDA, CDR2 SQIVND, per germline (reference sequence). The CDR3 sequence is 15 residues long. CDR3 amino acids: CASSIARGGTGELFF. CDR3 coding DNA: TGTGCCAGTAGTATAGCCCGGGGAGGGACCGGGGAGCTGTTTTTT.

The genes are TRBV30 and TRBJ2-3; 9 positions match TRBD2. Germline values: CDR1 GTSNPN, CDR2 SVGIG (reference sequence). The junction had 8 bases not matched to a gene; V was cut back by 3 bases and J by 4 bases. This CDR3 has 15 residues. The CDR3 sequence is CAWSPLAGTADTQYF. CDR3 nucleotides: TGTGCCTGGAGCCCCCTAGCGGGGACGGCAGATACGCAGTATTTT.

The V gene is TRBV19, the J gene TRBJ2-1; no firm D call. CDR3 length equals 12 residues. Deletions cut 4 bases from V and 9 bases from J, with 10 bases between. The germline CDR1 and CDR2 sequences are LNHDA and SQIVND (reference sequence). The CDR3 DNA reads TGTGCCAGTAGTAACTTGGTGCTTGAGCAGTTCTTC. The encoded protein is CASSNLVLEQFF.

A single count supports this clone. This sequence joins TRBV27 and TRBJ1-1; D gene ambiguous. Trimming pared 0 bases from V and 5 bases from J, leaving 13 bases between. Germline loops: CDR1 MNHEY, CDR2 SMNVEV (reference sequence). The CDR3 is 15 amino acids. In DNA, the CDR3 is TGTGCCAGCAGTTTATCGGCAGGCCGCGCGACTGAAGCTTTCTTT. Protein product: CASSLSAGRATEAFF.

The chain joins TRBV4-2 to TRBJ2-2, with 11 positions matching TRBD2. The length of the CDR3 is 19 residues. Germline V gene sequence: CDR1 LGHNA, CDR2 YNFKEQ. V shed 0 bases and J 5 bases; nucleotides not matched to a gene: 11. CDR3 DNA sequence: TGTGCCAGCAGCCAAGAAACCTTTAGCGGGGGGGCGATTACCGGGGAGCTGTTTTTT. As protein: CASSQETFSGGAITGELFF.